Each of the 32 T cell receptor beta chains below was sequenced from the same sample in a study of beta chain features in type 1 diabetes. As every portion of the isolated RNA was reverse transcribed, the sequencing read expressed TCRB transcripts. Assay: immunoSEQ multiplex PCR; the TCRdb copy retains only in-frame clones and omits some. The sample records hundreds of thousands of clones, roughly 12% being singletons. Sample: naive CD4+ T cells from blood. These receptor sequences come from a young man in good health.

About this clone itself: The sample contains more than one DNA sequence encoding this CDR3. This chain links TRBV5-1 with TRBJ2-7, with 8 nucleotides matching TRBD2. The CDR3 loop spans 15 amino acids. The germline CDR1 and CDR2 sequences are SGHRS and YFSETQ. The trim removed 0 bases at V and 4 bases at J, leaving 6 bases unmatched. The CDR3 spells CASSLATSGTYEQYF. The CDR3 DNA follows: TGCGCCAGCAGCTTGGCCACTAGCGGTACGTACGAGCAGTACTTC.

A few counts support this clone. The chain couples TRBV4-3 to TRBJ2-1, with D possibly matching TRBD2 (6 bases). The V gene's germline CDR1 is LGHNA and CDR2 YSLEER. V was cut by 0 bases and J by 8 bases, with 8 bases left in between. The CDR3 totals 13 residues. The CDR3 DNA follows: TGCGCCAGCAGCCAAGACGGGGGTTATGAGCAGTTCTTC. Its translation: CASSQDGGYEQFF.

Only a few counts were recorded for this clone. The chain is built from TRBV27 and TRBJ2-2; TRBD2 matches 9 bases. V lost 2 bases, J lost 6 bases, and 7 bases stayed unmatched. Germline V CDR1 and CDR2: MNHEY, SMNVEV (reference sequence). This CDR3 is built from 16 residues. CDR3 coding DNA: TGTGCCAGCAGTTTAGGGGTTAGCGGGGGCCCCGGGGAGCTGTTTTTT. This encodes CASSLGVSGGPGELFF.

The chain uses TRBV9 and TRBJ2-6; D is possibly TRBD2 (5 bases). The germline V and J ends were trimmed by 4 bases and 3 bases, with 14 bases remaining between them. The germline gives CDR1 SGDLS, CDR2 YYNGEE. CDR3 length: 16 residues. The CDR3 DNA is TGTGCCAGCAGCACCGGGGTATTCGGTGGGGCCAACGTCCTGACTTTC. It codes for CASSTGVFGGANVLTF.

In this sample, this clone turned up a few times. The chain employs TRBV5-4 and TRBJ2-3, with 10 nucleotides matching TRBD2. V lost 0 bases to trimming and J lost 3 bases; unmatched junction nucleotides: 4. There are 16 residues in the CDR3. Germline V CDR1 and CDR2: SGHNT, YYREEE (reference sequence). The CDR3 region is CASSLGASGRTDTQYF. DNA for the CDR3: TGTGCCAGCAGCTTGGGGGCTAGCGGGAGAACAGATACGCAGTATTTT.

This clone has only a few counts. This chain links TRBV14 with TRBJ2-7, with 7 bases aligning to TRBD2. There are 15 residues in the CDR3. V lost 0 bases and J lost 3; bases outside the gene matches: 5. Germline V CDR1 and CDR2: SGHDN, FVKESK. CDR3 sequence reads: CASSQEGLAVYEQYF. The DNA of the CDR3 is TGTGCCAGCAGCCAAGAAGGGCTAGCGGTCTACGAGCAGTACTTC.

The chain carries TRBV6-5 and TRBJ1-2; a weak D match, TRBD1 (5 bases). Trimming took off 0 bases at V and 4 bases at J, with 9 bases between the two ends. Germline lookup yields CDR1 MNHEY and CDR2 SVGAGI. This CDR3 spans 14 amino acids. CDR3 protein: CASSYSGTSYGYTF. CDR3 DNA: TGTGCCAGCAGTTACTCAGGGACTTCCTATGGCTACACCTTC.

This clone was detected only a few times. The CDR3: CASSFGREVYPQHF. The CDR3 nucleotides read TGTGCCAGCAGCTTCGGCAGGGAGGTCTATCCCCAGCATTTT. The rearrangement joins TRBV7-9 to TRBJ1-5, with a weak D call TRBD1 (5 bases). Germline CDR1 and CDR2: SEHNR and FQNEAQ (reference sequence). The V and J ends lost 3 bases and 10 bases respectively, with 16 bases between them. The CDR3 spans 14 residues.

The table lists this clone with a few counts. The chain joins TRBV5-4 to TRBJ2-5; tentatively, D is TRBD1 (6 bases). The germline V gene encodes CDR1 SGHNT and CDR2 YYREEE (reference sequence). The CDR3 has 14 amino acids. Deletions cut 4 bases from V and 1 base from J, with 11 bases between. The CDR3 protein is CASSVQGTQETQYF. The DNA of the CDR3 is TGTGCCAGCAGCGTACAGGGTACCCAAGAGACCCAGTACTTC. The complete variable domain, with remaining parts taken from reference TRBV5-4 and TRBJ2-5, reads ETGVTQSPTHLIKTRGQQVTLRCSSQSGHNTVSWYQQALGQGPQFIFQYYREEENGRGNFPPRFSGLQFPNYSSELNVNALELDDSALYLCASSVQGTQETQYFGPGTRLLVL.

The sample holds a few counts of this clone. The chain employs TRBV29-1 and TRBJ2-7; 14 bases line up with TRBD2. V shed 6 bases and J 1 base; nucleotides not matched to a gene: 14. Germline V gene sequence: CDR1 SQVTM, CDR2 ANQGSEA. The CDR3 extends over 18 amino acids. CDR3 sequence: CSVIQTSGRGYGSYEQYF. The CDR3, as DNA: TGCAGCGTCATCCAGACTAGCGGGAGGGGATATGGGTCCTACGAGCAGTACTTC.

The chain couples TRBV5-4 to TRBJ2-3, with 14 bases aligning to TRBD2. The V segment lost 4 bases and the J segment 2 bases; nucleotides outside the gene matches: 9. CDR3 size: 18 residues. The germline V gene has CDR1 SGHNT and CDR2 YYREEE (reference sequence). The CDR3 DNA reads as TGTGCCAGCAGCACTCCGGGACTAGCGGGGGCAATCACAGATACGCAGTATTTT. Encoded protein: CASSTPGLAGAITDTQYF. The full variable domain, with the rest looked up from reference TRBV5-4 and TRBJ2-3, is ETGVTQSPTHLIKTRGQQVTLRCSSQSGHNTVSWYQQALGQGPQFIFQYYREEENGRGNFPPRFSGLQFPNYSSELNVNALELDDSALYLCASSTPGLAGAITDTQYFGPGTRLTVL.

V gene TRBV30 combines with J gene TRBJ2-3; tentative D call: TRBD2 (5 bases). This CDR3 comprises 15 residues. The germline V gene has CDR1 GTSNPN and CDR2 SVGIG (reference sequence). V dropped 0 bases and J dropped 2 bases, with 12 bases sitting between them. This CDR3 is CAWSVRRRTTDTQYF. The DNA of the CDR3 is TGTGCCTGGAGTGTACGACGGAGGACCACAGATACGCAGTATTTT.

V usage is TRBV7-9 and J usage is TRBJ2-2; TRBD1 matches at 7 bases. The V gene end was trimmed by 5 bases and the J gene end by 6 bases; junction bases not matched to a gene: 12. The length of the CDR3 is 16 residues. Germline loops: CDR1 SEHNR, CDR2 FQNEAQ (reference sequence). CDR3 nucleotides: TGTGCCAGCAGCCCCCCCTTCGGGACAGCGGCCGGGGAGCTGTTTTTT. Translation: CASSPPFGTAAGELFF.

This clone was counted a few times. The chain recombines TRBV15 with TRBJ1-2; 8 bases line up with TRBD1. The CDR3 has 13 residues. After removal of 5 bases from V and 8 bases from J, the junction contained 7 bases not matched to a gene. In germline, CDR1 is LNHNV, CDR2 YYDKDF (reference sequence). CDR3 bases: TGTGCCACCAGCCCAGGGGGCTCCTACGGCTACACCTTC. It specifies CATSPGGSYGYTF.

The chain uses TRBV5-4 and TRBJ2-2; maybe TRBD1 (6 bases). Between the trimmed V and J ends, which lost 0 bases and 9 bases, there was a span of 18 bases. Germline V lookup: CDR1 SGHNT, CDR2 YYREEE (reference sequence). The CDR3 spans 16 residues. The CDR3 nucleotides read TGTGCCAGCAGCTTGGGATCCGCAGGGGCGGTCAGGGAGCTGTTTTTT. Protein: CASSLGSAGAVRELFF.

In its sample, this clone was seen a few times. V and J are TRBV7-9 and TRBJ2-5; tentative D call: TRBD2 (6 bases). CDR3 length: 15 residues. With 2 bases removed from V and 2 bases from J, the gap between germline ends came to 12 bases. Germline CDR1 is SEHNR and CDR2 is FQNEAQ (reference sequence). Written as DNA, the CDR3 is TGTGCCAGCAGCTTATCGGGGGTCGATCAAGAGACCCAGTACTTC. As protein: CASSLSGVDQETQYF.

The V and J genes are TRBV4-3 and TRBJ2-1; D might be TRBD2 (6 bases). The CDR3 spans 20 residues. Trimming took 0 bases from V and 0 from J, leaving 21 bases between them. Germline lookup yields CDR1 LGHNA and CDR2 YSLEER. The CDR3 sequence: CASSQDWDSGLQSSYNEQFF. The CDR3 DNA follows: TGCGCCAGCAGCCAAGATTGGGATAGCGGACTCCAGAGCTCCTACAATGAGCAGTTCTTC.

The rearrangement links TRBV18 to TRBJ1-1; 7 positions match TRBD1. The ends lost 4 bases at V and 1 base at J; junction bases unmatched: 6. Per germline, CDR1 KGHSH and CDR2 LQKENI. The CDR3 runs to 15 residues. The CDR3: CASSQGQAGNTEAFF. In DNA, the CDR3 is TGTGCCAGCTCACAAGGACAGGCGGGGAACACTGAAGCTTTCTTT.

The sample holds a few counts of this clone. The chain has TRBV30 and TRBJ1-1, with 7 bases identical to TRBD1. Germline CDR1 GTSNPN, CDR2 SVGIG (reference sequence). This CDR3 has 16 residues. The V gene end was trimmed by 4 bases and the J gene end by 0 bases; junction bases not matched to a gene: 11. Here the CDR3 reads CAWKSRGGWVNTEAFF. CDR3 bases: TGTGCCTGGAAGTCTCGAGGGGGCTGGGTGAACACTGAAGCTTTCTTT.

V gene TRBV7-2 combines with J gene TRBJ2-5; 9 nucleotides line up with TRBD2. The end of the DNA fits TRBJ2-7 better, so the J call may be wrong. CDR3 length: 16 amino acids. CDR1 is SGHTA, CDR2 FQGNSA, per germline. The CDR3 DNA sequence: TGTGCCAGCAGCCCGACGAGGCTAGCGGGATTCTACGAGCAGTACTTC. Its translation is CASSPTRLAGFYEQYF.

This clone was recorded a few times. The sample contains more than one DNA sequence encoding this CDR3. The chain is built from TRBV11-1 and TRBJ2-7, with TRBD2 matching over 10 bases. Germline assignment: CDR1 SGHAT and CDR2 FQDESV (reference sequence). The CDR3 has 15 amino acids. Trimming removed 3 bases from V and 4 bases from J; junction bases left unmatched: 6. The CDR3 here is CASSLGLAGVYEQYF. Written as DNA, the CDR3 is TGTGCCAGCAGCTTGGGTCTAGCGGGAGTATACGAGCAGTACTTC.

The chain carries TRBV29-1 and TRBJ2-7; 7 bases map to TRBD2. This CDR3 has 13 residues. Trimming cost V 4 bases and J 2 bases; bases outside gene matches: 5. CDR1 and CDR2 from the germline V gene are SQVTM and ANQGSEA. The CDR3 region is CSVASGSTYEQYF. CDR3 DNA: TGCAGCGTTGCTAGCGGATCTACCTACGAGCAGTACTTC.

This clone was picked up a small number of times. The chain uses TRBV5-4 and TRBJ2-7; 8 positions match TRBD1. V dropped 4 bases and J dropped 5; count of bases not matched to a gene: 8. The germline V gene encodes CDR1 SGHNT and CDR2 YYREEE (reference sequence). The CDR3 is made up of 14 amino acids. The CDR3 coding sequence is TGTGCCAGCAGCACCAGACAGGGGAGCCACGAGCAGTACTTC. This encodes CASSTRQGSHEQYF.

At least ten counts were recorded for this clone. The genes are TRBV7-3 and TRBJ2-1, with TRBD2 identical over 8 bases. V shed 3 bases, J shed 13 bases, and the junction held 8 bases outside the gene matches. Germline V gene sequence: CDR1 SGHTA, CDR2 FQGTGA. This CDR3 is built from 13 residues. CDR3 coding DNA: TGTGCCAGCAGCTTTCGGACTAGCAGTGTTCAGTTCTTC. It is translated as CASSFRTSSVQFF.

There are a few counts of this clone. The chain combines TRBV18 with TRBJ2-7, with 7 positions matching TRBD1. CDR1 and CDR2 from the germline V gene are KGHSH and LQKENI. J gave up 3 bases and V 0 bases, and 5 bases lay outside the gene matches. The CDR3 is 15 amino acids. The CDR3 DNA reads as TGTGCCAGCTCACCACCGTTGGGACAGAGCTACGAGCAGTACTTC. Protein: CASSPPLGQSYEQYF.

This clone has just a few counts. The V and J genes are TRBV28 and TRBJ2-2, with TRBD2 as a possible D gene (6 bases). The CDR3 has 16 residues. Germline V gives CDR1 MDHEN, CDR2 SYDVKM. Deletions cut 6 bases from V and 0 bases from J, with 14 bases between. As DNA, the CDR3 is TGTGCCAGCAGGACTAGTTTTATAGCGAACACCGGGGAGCTGTTTTTT. Translating it yields CASRTSFIANTGELFF.

The chain joins TRBV21-1 to TRBJ1-5. TRBV21-1 is recorded as a pseudogene. There are 10 residues in the CDR3. CDR3 nucleotides: TGTGCCATCACCCGGGGGCCCCAGCATTTT. This encodes CAITRGPQHF.

This clone has just a few counts. The chain couples TRBV6-6 to TRBJ2-7; weak D call: TRBD2 (5 bases). The CDR3 consists of 10 residues. The germline V gene encodes CDR1 MNHNY and CDR2 SVGAGI (reference sequence). Trimming took off 10 bases at V and 9 bases at J, with 13 bases between the two ends. The CDR3 spells CATADGGQYF. CDR3 in DNA: TGTGCCACCGCGGACGGAGGGCAGTACTTC.

Comment on this clone: Other DNA sequences from this sample encode an identical CDR3 as well. This chain links TRBV30 with TRBJ1-5; no clear D. Germline CDR1 and CDR2: GTSNPN and SVGIG (reference sequence). The CDR3 has 12 amino acids. V was clipped by 1 base and J by 4 bases, with 5 bases between them. In nucleotides, the CDR3 is TGTGCCTGGAGTGGCGGAAATCAGCCCCAGCATTTT. Amino acid sequence: CAWSGGNQPQHF.

The chain recombines TRBV7-9 with TRBJ2-7; TRBD2 aligns across 14 bases. This CDR3 has 16 amino acids. After removal of 3 bases from V and 3 bases from J, the junction contained 4 bases not matched to a gene. Germline CDR1 is SEHNR and CDR2 is FQNEAQ (reference sequence). The DNA for the CDR3 is TGTGCCAGCAGCTTGTTCGGGACTAGCGGGAGCTACGAGCAGTACTTC. Protein sequence: CASSLFGTSGSYEQYF.

The V and J genes are TRBV19 and TRBJ2-7, with D perhaps TRBD2 (6 bases). Germline values: CDR1 LNHDA, CDR2 SQIVND (reference sequence). CDR3 length: 15 amino acids. Trimming removed 2 bases at V and 0 bases at J, with 11 bases between. CDR3 loop: CASSISGESSYEQYF. CDR3 in DNA: TGTGCCAGTAGTATATCGGGGGAGAGCTCCTACGAGCAGTACTTC.

V is TRBV10-3 and J is TRBJ2-1; D not certain. CDR1 is ENHRY and CDR2 is SYGVKD in the germline V gene. The CDR3 spans 13 residues. V was trimmed by 1 base and J by 6 bases, leaving 7 bases between them. The CDR3 loop is CAISEFPRNEQFF. The CDR3 nucleotides read TGTGCCATCAGTGAGTTCCCCCGCAATGAGCAGTTCTTC.